The clone carrying this T cell receptor beta chain has a handful of counts. Its target is not known. This sample is drawn from a study of T cells in Graves' hyperthyroidism and ophthalmopathy. Study-level points and caveats: The authors' 13 V-J model separated ophthalmopathy from stable hyperthyroidism.

The CDR3 runs 14 residues. With V trimmed by 2 bases and J by 6 bases, 1 base remained unmatched. CDR1 is MDHEN, CDR2 SYDVKM, per germline. The TCR beta CDR3 regions underwent amplification using RNA transcripts as the source. Initially, a first-round RT-PCR of the TCR CDR3 employed the HTBI primer set. One entry per CDR3 protein results from TCRdb running MiXCR on the multiplex PCR reads. Of approximately 620,000 distinct CDR3 sequences listed, about a sixth are singletons. The gene calls are TRBV28 and TRBJ2-2, with 9 positions matching TRBD2. Sequenced sample: blood. This clonotype was sampled from a woman in her 40s with Graves' ophthalmopathy. The chain's CDR3 is CASSLIAGAGELFF. The CDR3 nucleotides are TGTGCCAGCAGTTTAATAGCGGGAGCCGGGGAGCTGTTTTTT. Filled out from reference TRBV28 and TRBJ2-2, the complete variable domain reads DVKVTQSSRYLVKRTGEKVFLECVQDMDHENMFWYRQDPGLGLRLIYFSYDVKMKEKGDIPEGYSVSREKKERFSLILESASTNQTSMYLCASSLIAGAGELFFGEGSRLTVL.